This T cell receptor (beta chain) appears in the sequencing data of a study of shared clonotypes between healthy human individuals. Turning to the study itself: Researchers drew samples from two women and three men aged 18 to 49.

The CDR3 is made up of 16 amino acids. V lost 5 bases to trimming and J lost 4 bases; unmatched junction nucleotides: 9. Germline CDR1 and CDR2: MDHEN and SYDVKM. In the authors' workflow: ImmunoSEQ output held junction-only sequences without quality scores, so filtering differed. Using immunoSEQ multiplex PCR, the repertoire was profiled, and TCRdb retains in-frame clones only, with some absent. That table gives V, J and clone size, and the DNA gave D and trimming. This table holds under 1,100,000 clones, roughly 74% found once. Findings and limits, study-wide: Rarefaction showed that sequencing of sorted subsets was incomplete (despite large depth).

As for this clone: Its antigen is unknown.

The rearrangement links TRBV28 to TRBJ1-5; 9 bases are a match to TRBD1. The sequenced sample consisted of memory CD4+ T cells from PBMCs. The subset is: CD45RA-negative fraction. This receptor was taken from a man younger than 35 in good health. Some clones in this sample may be carry-over from other donors' samples. Here the CDR3 reads CASSPLGQGVNQPQHF. CDR3 DNA: TGTGCCAGCAGTCCTTTGGGACAGGGAGTAAATCAGCCCCAGCATTTT.